Below, 5 T cell receptor beta chains from the same sample are listed, as sequenced in a study of blood T cells in healthy people across ages. Using a J-beta primer mix together with a sample-barcoded 5' primer, a second PCR was run for about 7 to 12 cycles. TCRdb re-analysed the 5' RACE reads in MiXCR, keeping a single row per CDR3 protein. This table has 700,000 or so distinct CDR3 sequences, 20% to 25% appearing once. What was sequenced was blood. The receptor source for this set is a man in his 70s in good health.

The table lists this clonotype with a few counts. The V call is TRBV7-2, the J call TRBJ2-3; TRBD1 might be the D (5 bases). V was clipped by 1 base and J by 2 bases, with 13 bases between them. The CDR3 contains 16 residues. Germline CDR1 is SGHTA and CDR2 is FQGNSA. Here the CDR3 reads CASSLGVGVPTDTQYF. For the CDR3, the DNA is TGTGCCAGCAGCTTAGGAGTAGGGGTCCCCACAGATACGCAGTATTTT.

The sample holds a few counts of this clonotype. The chain is built from TRBV5-1 and TRBJ2-1, with TRBD2 identical over 12 bases. This CDR3 region has 17 residues. The germline CDR1 and CDR2 sequences are SGHRS and YFSETQ. The V and J ends lost 0 bases and 6 bases, in that order; junction bases with no gene match: 7. Here the CDR3 reads CASSLAPLAGGVNEQFF. The CDR3 DNA reads as TGCGCCAGCAGCTTGGCCCCGCTAGCGGGAGGGGTCAATGAGCAGTTCTTC. Full variable domain (remainder filled in from reference TRBV5-1 and TRBJ2-1): KAGVTQTPRYLIKTRGQQVTLSCSPISGHRSVSWYQQTPGQGLQFLFEYFSETQRNKGNFPGRFSGRQFSNSRSEMNVSTLELGDSALYLCASSLAPLAGGVNEQFFGPGTRLTVL.

DNA for the CDR3: TGCAGTGCTAGTCCCCTTACTAGCGGGACCGGGGAGCTGTTTTTT. Protein: CSASPLTSGTGELFF. The chain is built from TRBV20-1 and TRBJ2-2, with TRBD2 identical over 9 bases. V shed 3 bases and J 5 bases; nucleotides not matched to a gene: 7. This CDR3 region has 15 residues. Germline-derived CDR1 and CDR2 are DFQATT and SNEGSKA (reference sequence).

The V gene is TRBV29-1, the J gene TRBJ2-1; 9 nucleotides line up with TRBD2. The length of the CDR3 is 13 residues. Trimming cost V 3 bases and J 9 bases; bases outside gene matches: 6. Germline assignment: CDR1 SQVTM and CDR2 ANQGSEA. The CDR3 DNA sequence: TGCAGCGTTGACCGCGGGGGGGCCAGTGAGCAGTTCTTC. Translated, it gives CSVDRGGASEQFF.

Ten or more counts support this clonotype. The chain employs TRBV30 and TRBJ2-2; 10 bases are a match to TRBD1. This CDR3 is built from 15 residues. V shed 3 bases and J 3 bases; nucleotides not matched to a gene: 4. CDR1 and CDR2 (germline): GTSNPN, SVGIG (reference sequence). This chain's CDR3 is CAWRRGQGDTGELFF. CDR3 DNA: TGTGCCTGGAGACGAGGACAGGGGGACACCGGGGAGCTGTTTTTT.